This is a list of T cell receptor beta chains from one sample in a study of T cell repertoires in ileal Crohn's disease. Repertoires were generated with immunoSEQ multiplex PCR, while TCRdb's copy carries only in-frame clones and drops some. The profile covers roughly 5,800 clones, with 82% appearing a single time and 20% to 25% taken by the ten largest. Sequencing was done on a sample of ileal tissue. These receptor sequences come from an adult with Crohn's disease. CDR3s include the opening cysteine and the closing phenylalanine or tryptophan. The D gene is left open where the match is weak. Rows may omit the clone size; those that give it use once, few, many or a size class.

>TRBV9|TRBJ1-1|-|once
CASSVVGGGITEAFF
TGTGCCAGCAGCGTAGTCGGTGGAGGGATAACTGAAGCTTTCTTT
>TRBV28|TRBJ2-7|-|-
CASSFYGGYYEQYF
TGTGCCAGCAGTTTTTACGGGGGTTACTACGAGCAGTACTTC
>TRBV11-2|TRBJ2-7|TRBD1|-
CASSLEAGGREQYF
TGTGCCAGCAGCTTAGAGGCAGGGGGACGCGAGCAGTACTTC
>TRBV5-8|TRBJ2-7|TRBD2|-
CASSRSGGPSYEQYF
TGTGCCAGCAGCCGGAGCGGGGGGCCCTCCTACGAGCAGTACTTC
>TRBV10-3|TRBJ1-4|-|-
CAISESGGHNEKLFF
TGTGCCATCAGTGAGTCGGGGGGGCATAATGAAAAACTGTTTTTT
>TRBV7-8|TRBJ2-7|-|-
CASSLGQPYEQYF
TGTGCCAGCAGCTTAGGACAACCCTACGAGCAGTACTTC
>TRBV5-1|TRBJ2-7|-|-
CASSLTGSEQYF
TGCGCCAGCAGCTTGACGGGGTCCGAGCAGTACTTC
>TRBV7-9|TRBJ2-7|-|-
CASTPPSRDEQYF
TGTGCCAGCACTCCTCCCTCCAGGGACGAGCAGTACTTC
>TRBV14|TRBJ2-2|-|-
CASSPRQDTGELFF
TGTGCCAGCAGCCCCCGACAGGACACCGGGGAGCTGTTTTTT
>TRBV14|TRBJ2-1|-|-
CASSQEVAGPEQFF
TGTGCCAGCAGCCAAGAAGTTGCCGGCCCTGAGCAGTTCTTC
>TRBV7-8|TRBJ2-5|TRBD2|few
CASSLGLAGVGRRTQYF
TGTGCCAGCAGCCTAGGACTAGCGGGAGTGGGGCGTAGGACCCAGTACTTC
>TRBV29-1|TRBJ1-3|-|-
CSVGQSSGNTIYF
TGCAGCGTTGGACAGTCCTCTGGAAACACCATATATTTT
>TRBV15|TRBJ1-3|-|-
CATSSQTTGNTIYF
TGTGCCACCAGCAGCCAGACGACTGGAAACACCATATATTTT
>TRBV11-2|TRBJ1-3|-|-
CASSSQGAGNTIYF
TGTGCCAGCAGCTCACAGGGAGCCGGAAACACCATATATTTT
>TRBV6-1|TRBJ2-3|-|-
CASSPGGWGPDTQYF
TGTGCCAGCAGTCCCGGGGGGTGGGGGCCAGATACGCAGTATTTT